This TCR beta chain was identified during a study of shared clonotypes between healthy human individuals. Background on the study: The cohort comprised a couple of women and a few men. Their ages spanned 18 to 49 years. Notes on the study in general: Enrolling few donors narrowed the genetic and exposure-history diversity that was represented.

A remark on this clone: Its specificity is unknown. Other DNA sequences within the sample encode an identical CDR3.

The CDR3 spans 13 residues. The V end lost 2 bases, the J end lost 2 bases, and 7 bases lay between the germline ends. CDR1 is SGHRS, CDR2 YFSETQ, per germline. TCRdb keeps only in-frame clones here, not all; method: immunoSEQ multiplex PCR. The data hold 900,000 to 1,200,000 clones, with approximately 78% observed a single time. This TCR was sampled from a man aged 18 to 35 in good health. Some clones in this sample may be carry-over from other donors' samples. Material for sequencing was memory CD4+ T cells from PBMCs. Described subset: CD45RA-negative fraction. J is TRBJ1-1 and V is TRBV5-1, with a tentative D call TRBD1 (5 bases). The CDR3 sequence: CASSFGGNTEAFF. The CDR3 nucleotides read TGCGCCAGCAGCTTTGGGGGAAACACTGAAGCTTTCTTT.